The 26 T cell receptor beta chains below all came from one sample that was sequenced in a study of blood T cell repertoires in COVID-19. Using immunoSEQ multiplex PCR, the repertoire was profiled, and TCRdb retains in-frame clones only, with some absent. The sample contains 25,000 or so clones, 85% to 90% of which appear only once. Sequences were obtained from peripheral blood. Every receptor here comes from a woman at least 80 years old with acute or convalescent COVID-19.

The chain employs TRBV6-5 and TRBJ1-2; D gene uncertain. V was trimmed by 6 bases and J by 7 bases, leaving 9 bases between them. Germline V gene lookup returns CDR1 MNHEY and CDR2 SVGAGI. The CDR3 is made up of 11 amino acids. The CDR3 is CASRGASGYTF. CDR3 DNA sequence: TGTGCCAGCAGGGGAGCGAGTGGCTACACCTTC.

Here the CDR3 reads CASSLTSTLPYTDTQYF. CDR3 DNA sequence: TGCGCCAGCAGCCTCACATCGACTTTGCCCTACACAGATACGCAGTATTTT. The chain has TRBV4-1 and TRBJ2-3; D call uncertain. Trimming pared 4 bases from V and 2 bases from J, leaving 19 bases between. CDR3 length: 17 residues. Germline CDR1 and CDR2: MGHRA and YSYEKL.

The chain combines TRBV19 with TRBJ2-4; D gene ambiguous. CDR1 is LNHDA and CDR2 is SQIVND in the germline V gene (reference sequence). V was trimmed by 3 bases and J by 1 base, leaving 7 bases between them. CDR3 length: 14 residues. The chain's CDR3 is CASSISFAKNIQYF. CDR3 sequence (DNA): TGTGCCAGTAGTATCTCGTTTGCCAAAAACATTCAGTACTTC.

V usage is TRBV20-1 and J usage is TRBJ1-2; D remains ambiguous. Trimming took off 3 bases at V and 3 bases at J, with 8 bases between the two ends. CDR3 length: 12 amino acids. Looked up from germline, CDR1 is DFQATT and CDR2 is SNEGSKA (reference sequence). The CDR3 bases are TGCAGTGCTAGTGGGCAGTACTATGGCTACACCTTC. Its protein is CSASGQYYGYTF.

The gene calls are TRBV5-1 and TRBJ2-7; 9 positions agree with TRBD1. Trimming cost V 5 bases and J 0 bases; bases outside gene matches: 12. CDR3 length: 17 residues. Per germline, CDR1 SGHRS and CDR2 YFSETQ. The CDR3 sequence: CASSRDPPDRGSYEQYF. CDR3 coding DNA: TGCGCCAGCAGTCGGGACCCGCCGGACAGGGGCTCCTACGAGCAGTACTTC.

This sequence joins TRBV5-5 and TRBJ1-2; 7 bases match TRBD1. The V gene end was trimmed by 0 bases and the J gene end by 5 bases; junction bases not matched to a gene: 10. Germline CDR1 and CDR2: SGHKS and YYEKEE (reference sequence). The CDR3 has 16 amino acids. The CDR3, as DNA: TGTGCCAGCAGCTTGGAGGGGGCAGGGCTGGGGTATGGCTACACCTTC. Its protein is CASSLEGAGLGYGYTF.

The CDR3 sequence: CASSPQGGAGETQYF. The CDR3 DNA sequence: TGTGCCAGCAGCCCCCAGGGAGGGGCGGGAGAGACCCAGTACTTC. This chain connects TRBV5-8 to TRBJ2-5; 7 nucleotides align to TRBD2. CDR3 length: 15 amino acids. Germline V gene lookup returns CDR1 SGHTS and CDR2 YDEGEE. V lost 4 bases to trimming and J lost 4 bases; unmatched junction nucleotides: 10.

This clone was found a few times. The chain combines TRBV5-1 with TRBJ1-1, with 8 bases identical to TRBD1. In germline, CDR1 is SGHRS, CDR2 YFSETQ. After removal of 5 bases from V and 4 bases from J, the junction contained 4 bases not matched to a gene. This CDR3 contains 13 residues. This CDR3 reads CASRSTGGTEAFF. CDR3 DNA: TGCGCCAGCAGGAGTACAGGGGGCACTGAAGCTTTCTTT.

The chain links TRBV11-2 to TRBJ2-7; 9 nucleotides agree with TRBD1. The CDR3 runs to 14 residues. Germline V gives CDR1 SGHAT, CDR2 FQNNGV. The trim removed 5 bases at V and 1 base at J, leaving 3 bases unmatched. CDR3 coding DNA: TGTGCCAGCAGCGCGGGACAGGGATCCTACGAGCAGTACTTC. As protein: CASSAGQGSYEQYF.

This clone was seen more than once but under ten times. The gene calls are TRBV4-3 and TRBJ2-7, with D perhaps TRBD1 (6 bases). CDR3 length equals 15 residues. V lost 0 bases and J 2 bases, leaving 11 bases between the germline ends. Germline loops: CDR1 LGHNA, CDR2 YSLEER. The chain's CDR3 is CASSQDWDIAYEQYF. The DNA for the CDR3 is TGCGCCAGCAGCCAAGATTGGGACATCGCCTACGAGCAGTACTTC.

The chain joins TRBV19 to TRBJ1-3; TRBD1 aligns across 7 bases. The CDR3 covers 20 residues. The junction had 20 bases not matched to a gene; V was cut back by 5 bases and J by 1 base. Germline CDR1 reads LNHDA; CDR2 reads SQIVND (reference sequence). The CDR3 nucleotides are TGTGCCAGTAGTCCGAGGCGGGCCGACAGGGTCGTTTCATCTGGAAACACCATATATTTT. Its protein product is CASSPRRADRVVSSGNTIYF.

The gene calls are TRBV11-2 and TRBJ1-1, with 10 nucleotides matching TRBD1. Germline CDR1 is SGHAT and CDR2 is FQNNGV. The V and J ends lost 4 bases and 4 bases, in that order; junction bases with no gene match: 3. The CDR3 is made up of 14 amino acids. CDR3 sequence reads: CASSWTGGGTEAFF. The CDR3 DNA follows: TGTGCCAGCAGCTGGACAGGGGGGGGCACTGAAGCTTTCTTT.

CDR3 region: CASRNSGRNTGELFF. The CDR3, as DNA: TGTGCCAGTAGGAATAGCGGGCGAAACACCGGGGAGCTGTTTTTT. The chain links TRBV19 to TRBJ2-2; 7 bases are a match to TRBD2. After removal of 6 bases from V and 2 bases from J, the junction contained 6 bases not matched to a gene. The length of the CDR3 is 15 residues. CDR1 is LNHDA, CDR2 SQIVND, per germline (reference sequence).

The gene calls are TRBV7-9 and TRBJ2-7; 9 bases line up with TRBD1. V lost 5 bases, J lost 12 bases, and 14 bases stayed unmatched. The CDR3 length is 14 residues. The V gene's germline CDR1 is SEHNR and CDR2 FQNEAQ (reference sequence). CDR3 loop: CASSDGTGLLRGYF. The CDR3, as DNA: TGTGCCAGCAGCGACGGGACAGGGCTCCTTAGGGGGTACTTC.

The chain couples TRBV7-2 to TRBJ1-5; D is possibly TRBD1 (5 bases). V lost 5 bases and J lost 4, with 12 bases in between. The CDR3 covers 14 residues. Germline values: CDR1 SGHTA, CDR2 FQGNSA. In DNA, the CDR3 is TGTGCCAGCAGCGGAAGGGGCCAAAATCAGCCCCAGCATTTT. It translates to CASSGRGQNQPQHF.

V usage is TRBV5-1 and J usage is TRBJ2-1; the D gene is possibly TRBD2 (6 bases). Trimming stripped 5 bases from V and 0 bases from J, with 12 bases between. CDR1 is SGHRS, CDR2 YFSETQ, per germline. This CDR3 has 15 amino acids. CDR3 protein: CASRALGGSYNEQFF. The CDR3, as DNA: TGCGCCAGCAGGGCTCTGGGAGGCTCCTACAATGAGCAGTTCTTC.

The chain uses TRBV30 and TRBJ1-3; TRBD1 is a possible D gene (5 bases). The germline gives CDR1 GTSNPN, CDR2 SVGIG (reference sequence). V lost 3 bases to trimming and J lost 0 bases, with 9 bases between them. The CDR3 runs 14 residues. The CDR3 DNA sequence: TGTGCCTGGAGCCACAGGTTCTCTGGAAACACCATATATTTT. It codes for CAWSHRFSGNTIYF.

The chain combines TRBV30 with TRBJ1-1, with D possibly being TRBD1 (5 bases). Trimming stripped 2 bases from V and 5 bases from J, with 9 bases between. The CDR3 runs to 12 residues. Germline CDR1 GTSNPN, CDR2 SVGIG (reference sequence). The CDR3: CAWSPGGTEAFF. The CDR3 DNA reads TGTGCCTGGAGTCCCGGGGGAACTGAAGCTTTCTTT.

This chain links TRBV4-3 with TRBJ2-7; D may be TRBD2 (5 bases). Germline V CDR1 and CDR2: LGHNA, YSLEER. V was shortened by 0 bases and J by 6 bases, with 18 bases between the two germline ends. The CDR3 is 16 amino acids. This CDR3 is CASSQDDEGPWREQYF. The CDR3 nucleotides read TGCGCCAGCAGCCAAGATGACGAGGGTCCTTGGCGCGAGCAGTACTTC.

J is TRBJ2-7 and V is TRBV20-1; 10 bases match TRBD1. J gave up 6 bases and V 3 bases, and 5 bases lay outside the gene matches. The CDR3 runs to 13 residues. CDR1 and CDR2 (germline): DFQATT, SNEGSKA (reference sequence). CDR3 amino acids: CSASPGTGAEQYF. CDR3 bases: TGCAGTGCTAGTCCCGGGACAGGGGCCGAGCAGTACTTC.

This chain uses TRBV3-1 (or the pseudogene TRBV3-2) with TRBJ2-5; 12 nucleotides line up with TRBD2. CDR3 length equals 17 residues. CDR1 LGHDT and CDR2 YNNKEL come from the germline V gene (reference sequence). After removal of 1 base from V and 2 bases from J, the junction contained 5 bases not matched to a gene. CDR3 sequence (DNA): TGTGCCAGCAGCCAAGGACTAGCGGGAGTAGGGCAAGAGACCCAGTACTTC. This sequence encodes CASSQGLAGVGQETQYF.

The chain employs TRBV11-2 and TRBJ2-2; D may be TRBD1 (6 bases). V lost 5 bases and J 1 base, leaving 11 bases between the germline ends. CDR1 and CDR2 (germline): SGHAT, FQNNGV. This CDR3 comprises 15 residues. CDR3 residues: CASSARGQNTGELFF. CDR3 bases: TGTGCCAGCAGCGCTCGGGGACAGAACACCGGGGAGCTGTTTTTT.

The chain recombines TRBV6-5 with TRBJ2-7; the match to TRBD2 covers 7 bases. The V and J ends lost 6 bases and 6 bases, in that order; junction bases with no gene match: 8. The CDR3 is 13 amino acids. Per the germline V gene, CDR1 is MNHEY and CDR2 is SVGAGI. Written as DNA, the CDR3 is TGTGCCAGCAGCCAACAGACTAGCCTCGAGCAGTACTTC. Its translation is CASSQQTSLEQYF.

J is TRBJ2-7 and V is TRBV6-2 or TRBV6-3; no clear D gene. Germline-derived CDR1 and CDR2 are MNHEY and SVGEGT. The V end lost 2 bases, the J end lost 0 bases, and 11 bases lay between the germline ends. There are 15 residues in the CDR3. This chain's CDR3 is CASSYPGSNSYEQYF. The CDR3 region has the DNA TGTGCCAGCAGTTACCCGGGTAGCAACTCCTACGAGCAGTACTTC.

The V gene is TRBV30, the J gene TRBJ1-2; D possibly corresponds to TRBD1 (5 bases). The germline V gene encodes CDR1 GTSNPN and CDR2 SVGIG (reference sequence). V dropped 3 bases and J dropped 8 bases, with 22 bases sitting between them. The CDR3 contains 15 residues. CDR3 protein: CAWRKPGRILGGYTF. CDR3 sequence (DNA): TGTGCCTGGAGAAAACCAGGGCGCATCCTGGGGGGCTACACCTTC.

The rearrangement links TRBV7-8 to TRBJ1-3, with 8 bases that match TRBD1. The CDR3 length is 14 residues. The trim removed 3 bases at V and 2 bases at J, leaving 0 bases unmatched. In germline, CDR1 is SGHVS, CDR2 FQNEAQ. This CDR3 is CASSLDRAGNTIYF. The CDR3 region has the DNA TGTGCCAGCAGCTTGGACAGGGCTGGAAACACCATATATTTT.